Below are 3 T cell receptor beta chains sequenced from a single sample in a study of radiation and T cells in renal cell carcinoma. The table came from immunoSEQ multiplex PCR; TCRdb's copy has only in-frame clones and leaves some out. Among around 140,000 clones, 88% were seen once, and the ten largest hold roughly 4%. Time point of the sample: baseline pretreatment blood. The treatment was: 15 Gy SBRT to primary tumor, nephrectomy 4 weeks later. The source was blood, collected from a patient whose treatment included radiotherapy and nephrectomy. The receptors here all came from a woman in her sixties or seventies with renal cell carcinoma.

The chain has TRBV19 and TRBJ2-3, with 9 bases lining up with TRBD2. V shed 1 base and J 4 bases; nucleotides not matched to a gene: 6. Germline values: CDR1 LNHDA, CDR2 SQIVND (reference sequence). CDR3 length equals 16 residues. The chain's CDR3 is CASSIGLGLASDTQYF. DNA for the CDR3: TGTGCCAGTAGTATAGGACTCGGACTAGCGTCAGATACGCAGTATTTT.

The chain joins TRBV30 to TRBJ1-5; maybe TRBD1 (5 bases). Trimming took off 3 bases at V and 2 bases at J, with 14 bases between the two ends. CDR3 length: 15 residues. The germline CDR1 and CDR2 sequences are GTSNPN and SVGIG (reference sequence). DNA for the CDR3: TGTGCCTGGAGCCCACGGCAGGGTGGCAATCAGCCCCAGCATTTT. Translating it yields CAWSPRQGGNQPQHF.

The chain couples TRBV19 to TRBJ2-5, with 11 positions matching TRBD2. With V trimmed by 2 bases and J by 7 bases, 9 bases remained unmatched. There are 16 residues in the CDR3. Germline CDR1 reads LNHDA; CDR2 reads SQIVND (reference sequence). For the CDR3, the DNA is TGTGCCAGTAGTATAAACCTAGCGGGGGGCCTGGGGACCCAGTACTTC. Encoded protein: CASSINLAGGLGTQYF. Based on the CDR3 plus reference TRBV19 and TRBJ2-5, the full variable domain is DGGITQSPKYLFRKEGQNVTLSCEQNLNHDAMYWYRQDPGQGLRLIYYSQIVNDFQKGDIAEGYSVSREKKESFPLTVTSAQKNPTAFYLCASSINLAGGLGTQYFGPGTRLLVL.